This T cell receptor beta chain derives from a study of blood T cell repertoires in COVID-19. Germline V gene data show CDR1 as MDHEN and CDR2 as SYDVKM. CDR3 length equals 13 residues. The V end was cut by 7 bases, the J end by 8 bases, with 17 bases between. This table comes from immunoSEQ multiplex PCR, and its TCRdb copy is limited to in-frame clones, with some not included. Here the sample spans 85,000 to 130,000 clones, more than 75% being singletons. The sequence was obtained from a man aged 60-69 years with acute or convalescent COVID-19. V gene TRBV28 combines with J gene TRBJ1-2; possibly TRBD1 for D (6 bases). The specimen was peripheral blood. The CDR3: CASTLLGARGYTF. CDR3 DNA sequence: TGTGCCAGCACCCTCCTGGGGGCTCGCGGCTACACCTTC.